The rows below give T cell receptor beta chains drawn from one sample of a study of T cell repertoires in cytomegalovirus infection. No cognate antigen is known for these TCRs. TCRdb fed the reads into MiXCR, producing one record per CDR3 protein. The profile shows about 150,000 distinct CDR3 sequences, approximately 30% of them singletons. This specimen consisted of CD8+ T cells from cultured PBMCs, obtained from culture after CMV antigen stimulation. The receptors were gathered from a human donor in good health (CMV status not recorded). Some clones in this sample may be carry-over from other donors' samples. The CDR3 runs from the conserved cysteine through the conserved F or W. Each record gives: J gene, V gene, D gene, CDR3 length, CDR3 protein. A D gene is named only where the DNA matches it firmly.

TRBJ2-7,TRBV29-1,TRBD1,14,CSVPYGTDGNEQYF
TRBJ1-6,TRBV6-1,-,14,CASSQRSSNSPLHF
TRBJ2-1,TRBV12-3/TRBV12-4,-,15,CASSHWRGPRDEQFF
TRBJ1-2,TRBV29-1,TRBD1,11,CSVRDRDGYTF
TRBJ2-3,TRBV5-1,-,14,CASSTGQNPDTQYF
TRBJ1-1,TRBV19,TRBD1,13,CASSDRDDTEAFF
TRBJ1-2,TRBV4-2,-,14,CASSQDPIDYGYTF
TRBJ2-1,TRBV12-3/TRBV12-4,-,14,CASSFGGDGVEQFF
TRBJ2-7,TRBV7-6,TRBD1,14,CASSLQGAGVEQYF
TRBJ2-5,TRBV13,-,14,CASSLKTGKETQYF
TRBJ2-5,TRBV7-9,-,14,CASSSEVGQETQYF
TRBJ1-1,TRBV10-3,TRBD1,14,CAISDPGTGSEAFF
TRBJ1-3,TRBV5-1,-,14,CASSLTLGGNTIYF
TRBJ1-5,TRBV7-6,-,15,CASSPLRGRNQPQHF
TRBJ1-2,TRBV5-4,TRBD1,13,CASSSGQDYGYTF
TRBJ1-5,TRBV20-1,-,14,CSASWGENNQPQHF
TRBJ2-5,TRBV27,TRBD2,16,CASSSMSGGARETQYF
TRBJ2-7,TRBV12-3/TRBV12-4,-,14,CASSFGSLALEQYF
TRBJ2-3,TRBV7-3,-,15,CASSSLAVDTDTQYF
TRBJ2-3,TRBV12-3/TRBV12-4,-,15,CASSGDYRNTDTQYF
TRBJ2-6,TRBV4-1,-,14,CASSQDSGANVLTF
TRBJ2-1,TRBV29-1,TRBD2,15,CSVGGGDYLFDEQFF
TRBJ2-1,TRBV28,-,15,CASSLTDGGQDEQFF
TRBJ2-1,TRBV6-6,TRBD2,15,CASSILAGGLNEQFF
TRBJ1-2,TRBV10-3,-,14,CAISELGFGYGYTF
TRBJ2-3,TRBV7-2,-,12,CASNSPWDTQYF
TRBJ2-3,TRBV7-6,-,15,CASSFLGGSTDTQYF
TRBJ2-7,TRBV27,-,15,CASGSAGQELLGLYF
TRBJ2-7,TRBV7-9,TRBD2,15,CASSPSAGPTYEQYF
TRBJ1-1,TRBV5-1,-,12,CASSLVGGEAFF
TRBJ2-1,TRBV4-1,-,16,CASSLPPPGGPTEQFF
TRBJ2-7,TRBV20-1,TRBD1,14,CSARVGGTGNEQYF
TRBJ2-7,TRBV28,-,14,CASSLYPGTVEQYF
TRBJ1-2,TRBV4-2,-,16,CASSQTVGDPNYGYTF
TRBJ1-2,TRBV7-9,TRBD1,14,CASSKRQGLYGYTF
TRBJ2-3,TRBV20-1,-,13,CSAWDPFTDTQYF
TRBJ2-1,TRBV9,-,14,CASSASDSYNEQFF
TRBJ1-1,TRBV4-1,-,15,CASSQEDSRGTEAFF
TRBJ2-7,TRBV7-6,-,15,CASSAAGPLSYEQYF
TRBJ2-2,TRBV12-3/TRBV12-4,-,12,CASSFGVGELFF
TRBJ1-2,TRBV3-1,TRBD1,13,CANSPGQTIGYTF
TRBJ2-7,TRBV6-6,TRBD1,14,CATTVGQYGGEQYF
TRBJ2-1,TRBV3-1,TRBD2,15,CASSQTSGGVDEQFF